This is a list of T cell receptor beta chains from one sample in a study of shared clonotypes between healthy human individuals. Only in-frame clones appear in the TCRdb table, and some are missing; sequencing was by immunoSEQ multiplex PCR. The sample has more than 2,000,000 clones, 85% to 95% seen once; the top ten hold roughly 0.14%. Sequencing used naive CD4+ T cells sorted from blood. These receptor sequences come from a man between 18 and 29 years old in good health. Each CDR3 is given with its conserved first and last residue.

15,TRBV19,TRBJ1-1,CASSIAGDKNTEAFF
14,TRBV10-3,TRBJ2-1,CAISESSGINEQFF
16,TRBV4-3,TRBJ2-1,CASSQMWGAGYNEQFF
14,TRBV6-5,TRBJ1-2,CASSRIGTDYGYTF
15,TRBV7-2,TRBJ2-7,CASSLAPGTAYEQYF
12,TRBV19,TRBJ1-2,CASSMSMGGYTF
11,TRBV30,TRBJ2-5,CAWSVRGAQYF
15,TRBV5-1,TRBJ2-7,CASSLAPGQGYEQYF
16,TRBV5-4,TRBJ2-3,CASSSGLAGGRGTQYF
15,TRBV2,TRBJ2-7,CASSEGTGGSYEQYF
15,TRBV2,TRBJ2-5,CASSDIGLAEETQYF
14,TRBV5-4,TRBJ1-4,CASSLGGSNEKLFF